A selection of T cell receptor beta chains follows, all from one sample in a study of radiotherapy plus CTLA-4 blockade in lung cancer. Measured with immunoSEQ multiplex PCR; TCRdb has only the in-frame clones, and not every one. The sample includes some 110,000 clones, more than 80% of them seen just once. The input for sequencing was peripheral blood, taken from a patient treated with radiotherapy plus ipilimumab. The receptors derive from a human donor with non-small cell lung cancer that progressed on radiotherapy plus ipilimumab. CDR3s include the opening cysteine and the closing phenylalanine or tryptophan. A D gene is named only where the DNA matches it firmly. Expanded clones get a size class; other rows say once, few or many, or leave the size out.

j_gene,d_gene,v_gene,len,abundance,CDR3aa,CDR3nt
TRBJ1-2,.,TRBV7-2,14,.,CASSLGLVGASYTF,TGTGCCAGCAGCTTAGGACTGGTAGGGGCGAGCTACACCTTC
TRBJ2-1,TRBD2,TRBV5-4,15,once,CASSPSGGSWNEQFF,TGTGCCAGCAGCCCTAGCGGGGGTTCTTGGAATGAGCAGTTCTTC
TRBJ1-2,.,TRBV6-1,14,.,CASSEAHGAYGYTF,TGTGCCAGCAGTGAAGCGCACGGAGCCTATGGCTACACCTTC
TRBJ2-7,TRBD2,TRBV2,17,.,CASARRGLAGSGGEQYF,TGTGCCAGCGCCCGGAGGGGACTAGCGGGGTCTGGGGGCGAGCAGTACTTC
TRBJ2-7,TRBD2,TRBV5-1,15,.,CASSPTSGGLREQYF,TGCGCCAGCAGCCCGACTAGCGGGGGCCTCAGGGAGCAGTACTTC
TRBJ1-1,.,TRBV30,15,.,CAWSVMGGGFAEAFF,TGTGCCTGGAGTGTAATGGGGGGAGGGTTCGCTGAAGCTTTCTTT
TRBJ1-2,.,TRBV9,17,.,CASSPEGRMGSMSGYTF,TGTGCCAGCAGCCCAGAAGGCAGGATGGGATCTATGTCTGGCTACACCTTC
TRBJ1-3,.,TRBV5-1,13,.,CASSRSSGNTIYF,TGCGCCAGCAGCCGGAGCTCTGGAAACACCATATATTTT
TRBJ2-1,.,TRBV9,13,.,CASSGTQGNEQFF,TGTGCCAGCAGCGGGACCCAGGGAAATGAGCAGTTCTTC
TRBJ1-4,.,TRBV7-9,12,few,CASSSPVEKLFF,TGTGCCAGCAGCTCCCCGGTTGAAAAACTGTTTTTT
TRBJ1-2,TRBD1,TRBV5-5,13,.,CASGPRQGYGYTF,TGTGCCAGCGGACCCAGACAGGGTTATGGCTACACCTTC
TRBJ2-2,TRBD1,TRBV12-5,16,.,CASGFNGQGYTGELFF,TGTGCTAGTGGTTTTAATGGACAGGGGTACACCGGGGAGCTGTTTTTT
TRBJ1-2,.,TRBV15,15,.,CATSRAGPTLYGYTF,TGTGCCACCAGCAGGGCCGGCCCGACCCTTTATGGCTACACCTTC
TRBJ1-5,.,TRBV6-5,16,once,CASSYEVQYSNQPQHF,TGTGCCAGCAGTTACGAGGTGCAGTATAGCAATCAGCCCCAGCATTTT
TRBJ2-1,TRBD2,TRBV4-2,17,once,CASSQEGLAGGRGEQFF,TGTGCCAGCAGCCAAGAGGGACTAGCGGGAGGCAGGGGTGAGCAGTTCTTC
TRBJ2-1,TRBD1,TRBV7-2,16,.,CASSLGSTGGQDEQFF,TGTGCCAGCAGCTTAGGCTCGACAGGGGGCCAGGATGAGCAGTTCTTC
TRBJ2-7,TRBD1,TRBV4-1,15,.,CASSPRTGPSYEQYF,TGCGCCAGCAGCCCCCGGACAGGGCCCTCCTACGAGCAGTACTTC
TRBJ2-2,TRBD1,TRBV2,18,.,CASGTGTGGRRNTGELFF,TGTGCCAGCGGGACGGGGACAGGGGGCCGGCGGAACACCGGGGAGCTGTTTTTT
TRBJ2-2,TRBD1,TRBV4-1,15,.,CASSQADRRTGELFF,TGCGCCAGCAGCCAAGCGGACAGGCGGACCGGGGAGCTGTTTTTT
TRBJ2-3,.,TRBV30,15,.,CAWTRRAASTDTQYF,TGTGCCTGGACCCGAAGGGCGGCTAGCACAGATACGCAGTATTTT
TRBJ2-1,TRBD2,TRBV7-2,16,.,CASSLGTSGSGNEQFF,TGTGCCAGCAGCTTGGGGACTAGCGGGAGTGGCAATGAGCAGTTCTTC
TRBJ1-2,TRBD1,TRBV7-2,14,.,CASSDRQGPYGYTF,TGTGCCAGCAGCGACCGACAGGGACCGTATGGCTACACCTTC
TRBJ2-5,.,TRBV6-6,12,few,CATADRVETQYF,TGTGCCACCGCCGACCGGGTGGAGACCCAGTACTTC
TRBJ1-2,.,TRBV6-1,14,.,CASRTEGLNYGYTF,TGTGCCAGCAGGACGGAGGGTCTTAACTATGGCTACACCTTC
TRBJ1-3,TRBD1,TRBV2,15,.,CASSVTGGSGNTIYF,TGTGCCAGCAGTGTGACAGGGGGCAGCGGAAACACCATATATTTT
TRBJ2-7,TRBD2,TRBV30,13,.,CAWRPSGSYEQYF,TGTGCCTGGAGGCCTAGCGGATCCTACGAGCAGTACTTC
TRBJ2-7,TRBD2,TRBV4-1,17,.,CASSQGGLALSMGEQYF,TGCGCCAGCAGCCAAGGGGGACTAGCCCTAAGCATGGGAGAGCAGTACTTC
TRBJ2-7,.,TRBV5-1,14,few,CASSFSSGVYEQYF,TGCGCCAGCAGCTTTTCCTCAGGGGTGTACGAGCAGTACTTC
TRBJ2-5,.,TRBV6-6,11,few,CASSYGETQYF,TGTGCCAGCAGTTATGGGGAGACCCAGTACTTC
TRBJ2-7,.,TRBV7-6,14,.,CASSLELGGLEQYF,TGTGCCAGCAGCTTAGAGCTGGGGGGGCTCGAGCAGTACTTC
TRBJ2-1,.,TRBV7-9,13,.,CASSLIGDNEQFF,TGTGCCAGCAGCTTAATCGGTGACAATGAGCAGTTCTTC
TRBJ1-1,.,TRBV6-5,10,.,CATGHTEAFF,TGTGCCACGGGCCACACTGAAGCTTTCTTT
TRBJ1-4,TRBD1,TRBV2,13,.,CASQSGGREKLFF,TGTGCCAGCCAATCAGGGGGACGGGAAAAACTGTTTTTT
TRBJ2-7,.,TRBV7-9,14,.,CASSLGGVSYEQYF,TGTGCCAGCAGCTTAGGGGGGGTTTCCTACGAGCAGTACTTC
TRBJ2-1,TRBD2,TRBV29-1,14,.,CSVPSGSSYNEQFF,TGCAGCGTACCCAGCGGGAGCTCCTACAATGAGCAGTTCTTC
TRBJ1-2,.,TRBV7-9,10,.,CASSSNGYTF,TGTGCCAGCAGCTCCAATGGCTACACCTTC
TRBJ2-1,TRBD2,TRBV5-4,15,.,CASSLRLAGHNEQFF,TGTGCCAGCAGCTTGCGTCTAGCGGGACACAATGAGCAGTTCTTC
TRBJ1-5,.,TRBV14,13,.,CASSQIGGQPQHF,TGTGCCAGCAGCCAAATTGGGGGTCAGCCCCAGCATTTT
TRBJ1-5,.,TRBV18,13,.,CASSPGLNQPQHF,TGTGCCAGCTCACCCGGACTCAATCAGCCCCAGCATTTT
TRBJ2-2,TRBD2,TRBV10-1,17,.,CASSVRTSGRDTGELFF,TGCGCCAGCAGTGTCCGGACTAGCGGGAGGGATACCGGGGAGCTGTTTTTT
TRBJ1-1,TRBD1,TRBV6-6,12,.,CASGTGRTEAFF,TGTGCCAGCGGGACAGGGCGGACTGAAGCTTTCTTT
TRBJ2-1,TRBD2,TRBV6-6,16,.,CASIAGGGASYNEQFF,TGTGCCAGCATCGCGGGGGGAGGGGCCTCCTACAATGAGCAGTTCTTC
TRBJ1-5,.,TRBV6-1,17,.,CASSVPSGTGRHQPQHF,TGTGCCAGCAGTGTCCCCTCCGGGACCGGTCGTCATCAGCCCCAGCATTTT
TRBJ1-3,.,TRBV9,13,.,CASSGGPMGTIYF,TGTGCCAGCAGCGGCGGCCCCATGGGCACCATATATTTT
TRBJ2-7,.,TRBV11-2,13,.,CASSLEGLYEQYF,TGTGCCAGCAGCTTAGAGGGTCTCTACGAGCAGTACTTC
TRBJ1-5,.,TRBV9,13,.,CASSSRENQPQHF,TGTGCCAGCAGCTCCCGGGAGAATCAGCCCCAGCATTTT
TRBJ2-1,.,TRBV7-6,14,.,CASSIRGAQNEQFF,TGTGCCAGCAGCATCAGGGGAGCCCAGAATGAGCAGTTCTTC
TRBJ1-4,.,TRBV5-1,14,.,CASSSNTGPEKLFF,TGCGCCAGCAGCTCAAACACAGGGCCTGAAAAACTGTTTTTT
TRBJ2-3,.,TRBV7-6,19,.,CASSPTGVGGGYSTDTQYF,TGTGCCAGCAGCCCTACGGGTGTCGGTGGCGGGTATAGCACAGATACGCAGTATTTT
TRBJ2-1,TRBD1,TRBV11-3,14,.,CASSLTGVDNEQFF,TGTGCCAGCAGCTTAACAGGGGTGGACAATGAGCAGTTCTTC
TRBJ1-5,.,TRBV7-2,14,.,CASSPRPGNQPQHF,TGTGCCAGCAGCCCCCGCCCAGGCAATCAGCCCCAGCATTTT
TRBJ1-4,TRBD1,TRBV7-9,18,once,CASSKTGTGGAGREKLFF,TGTGCCAGCAGCAAAACCGGGACAGGGGGCGCGGGGAGAGAAAAACTGTTTTTT